The TCR beta chain described here comes from a study of shared clonotypes between healthy human individuals. General study points: Non-shared clonotypes displayed generation probabilities falling below those of clonotypes present in all four donors.

From germline, CDR1 is MNHEY and CDR2 SMNVEV (reference sequence). This CDR3 region has 15 residues. After removal of 6 bases from V and 4 bases from J, the junction contained 7 bases not matched to a gene. Using immunoSEQ multiplex PCR, the repertoire was profiled, and TCRdb retains in-frame clones only, with some absent. The sample gives about 2 million clones, around 96% of which show up once; 1% to 1.5% is in the top ten. As regards this clone: Antigen unknown.

CD45RO-negative, CCR7-selected cells formed the naive CD8 fraction, which excluded terminally differentiated effector memory CD45RA+ cells. Sample: naive CD8+ T cells sorted from blood. The J gene is TRBJ2-7, the V gene TRBV27; TRBD2 agrees at 12 bases. The sequence derives from a man aged 18 to 30 in good health. CDR3 DNA sequence: TGTGCCAGCAGCCCTAGCGGGGGGGCTCAGTACGAGCAGTACTTC. Protein: CASSPSGGAQYEQYF.